The 3 T cell receptor beta chains presented below share a single source sample, sequenced in a study of T cell changes during pregnancy in multiple sclerosis. Data came from immunoSEQ multiplex PCR; TCRdb stores just in-frame clones and leaves some out. The repertoire holds around 66,000 clones, with roughly 89% as singletons. Material: peripheral blood, obtained after pregnancy. All receptors come from a female donor in good health, enrolled as a control in a pregnancy study.

This chain uses TRBV9 with TRBJ1-6; D might be TRBD1 (5 bases). The CDR3 has 15 amino acids. V shed 4 bases and J shed 5 bases, with 13 bases lying between them. The V gene's germline CDR1 is SGDLS and CDR2 YYNGEE. Here the CDR3 DNA reads TGTGCCAGCAGCCCCAGGGTTGGAGATAATTCACCCCTCCACTTT. Translation gives CASSPRVGDNSPLHF.

This clone was detected once. The J gene is TRBJ2-5, the V gene TRBV5-4; possibly TRBD1 for D (8 bases). The V and J ends lost 4 bases and 5 bases respectively, with 15 bases between them. Per the germline V gene, CDR1 is SGHNT and CDR2 is YYREEE (reference sequence). The CDR3 extends over 14 amino acids. As DNA, the CDR3 is TGTGCCAGCAGCGTGATACAGGGGGGGGAGACCCAGTACTTC. Translated: CASSVIQGGETQYF.

The genes are TRBV5-6 and TRBJ1-5; 9 bases agree with TRBD1. Germline V CDR1 and CDR2: SGHDT, YYEEEE. The CDR3 is made up of 16 amino acids. Unmatched junction bases numbered 3, after V lost 2 bases and J lost 0 bases. The CDR3 spells CASSFGTGHSNQPQHF. DNA for the CDR3: TGTGCCAGCAGCTTCGGGACAGGGCATAGCAATCAGCCCCAGCATTTT. Full variable domain (rest looked up from reference TRBV5-6 and TRBJ1-5): DAGVTQSPTHLIKTRGQQVTLRCSPKSGHDTVSWYQQALGQGPQFIFQYYEEEERQRGNFPDRFSGHQFPNYSSELNVNALLLGDSALYLCASSFGTGHSNQPQHFGDGTRLSIL.